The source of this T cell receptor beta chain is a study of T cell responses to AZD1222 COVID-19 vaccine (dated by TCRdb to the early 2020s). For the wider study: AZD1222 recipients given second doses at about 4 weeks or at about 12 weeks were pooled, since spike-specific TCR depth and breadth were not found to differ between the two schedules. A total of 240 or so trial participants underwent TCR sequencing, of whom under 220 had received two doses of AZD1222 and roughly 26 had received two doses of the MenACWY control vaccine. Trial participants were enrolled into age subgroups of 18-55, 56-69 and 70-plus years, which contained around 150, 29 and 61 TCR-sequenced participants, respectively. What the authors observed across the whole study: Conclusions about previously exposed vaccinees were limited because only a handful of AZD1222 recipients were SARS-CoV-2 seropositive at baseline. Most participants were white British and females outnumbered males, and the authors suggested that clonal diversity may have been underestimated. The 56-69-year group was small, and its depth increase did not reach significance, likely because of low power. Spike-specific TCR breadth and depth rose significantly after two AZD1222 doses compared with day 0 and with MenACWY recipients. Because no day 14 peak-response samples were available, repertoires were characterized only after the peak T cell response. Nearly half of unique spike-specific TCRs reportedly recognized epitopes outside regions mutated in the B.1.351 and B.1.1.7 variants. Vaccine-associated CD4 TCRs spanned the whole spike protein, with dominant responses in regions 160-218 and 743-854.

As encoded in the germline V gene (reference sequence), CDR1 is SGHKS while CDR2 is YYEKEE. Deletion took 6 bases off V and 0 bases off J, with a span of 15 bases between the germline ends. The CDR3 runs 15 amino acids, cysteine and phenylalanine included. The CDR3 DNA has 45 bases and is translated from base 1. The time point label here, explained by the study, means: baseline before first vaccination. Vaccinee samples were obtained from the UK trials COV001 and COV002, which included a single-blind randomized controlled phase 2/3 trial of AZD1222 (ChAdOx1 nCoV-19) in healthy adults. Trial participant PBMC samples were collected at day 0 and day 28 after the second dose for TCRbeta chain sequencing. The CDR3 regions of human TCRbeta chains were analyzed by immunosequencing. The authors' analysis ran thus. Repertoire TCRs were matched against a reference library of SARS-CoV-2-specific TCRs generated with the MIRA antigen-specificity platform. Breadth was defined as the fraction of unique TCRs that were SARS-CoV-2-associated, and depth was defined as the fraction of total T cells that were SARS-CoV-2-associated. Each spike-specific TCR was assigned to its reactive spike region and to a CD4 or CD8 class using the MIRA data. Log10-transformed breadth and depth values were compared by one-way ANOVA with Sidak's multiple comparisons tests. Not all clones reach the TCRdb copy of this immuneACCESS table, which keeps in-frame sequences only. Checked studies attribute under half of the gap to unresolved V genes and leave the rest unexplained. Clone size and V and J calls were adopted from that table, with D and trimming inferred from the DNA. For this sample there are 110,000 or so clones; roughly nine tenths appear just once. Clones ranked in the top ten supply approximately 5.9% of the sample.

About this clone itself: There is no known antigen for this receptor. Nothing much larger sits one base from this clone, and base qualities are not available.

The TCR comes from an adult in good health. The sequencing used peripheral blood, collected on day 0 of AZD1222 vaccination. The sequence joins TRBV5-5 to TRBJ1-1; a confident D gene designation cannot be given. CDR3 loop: CASTSGWQMNTEAFF. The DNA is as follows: TGTGCCAGCACTAGTGGTTGGCAGATGAACACTGAAGCTTTCTTT.